These T cell receptor beta chains were read from a single sample in a study of blood T cell repertoires in COVID-19. Generated by immunoSEQ multiplex PCR, the TCRdb table keeps only in-frame clones and is missing some. The data show some 160,000 clones, 70% to 90% seen once. The source material was peripheral blood. These receptors came from a man aged 60 to 75 with acute or convalescent COVID-19. The CDR3 runs from the conserved cysteine through the conserved F or W. Fields, in order: V gene, J gene, CDR3 protein.

v_call: TRBV19; j_call: TRBJ1-1; cdr3_aa: CASSIAWLGGGDTEAFF
v_call: TRBV7-2; j_call: TRBJ1-2; cdr3_aa: CASSLATRQANYGYTF
v_call: TRBV15; j_call: TRBJ1-1; cdr3_aa: CATSRDVDLNTEAFF
v_call: TRBV29-1; j_call: TRBJ2-1; cdr3_aa: CSVTSGGAYEQFF
v_call: TRBV18; j_call: TRBJ1-2; cdr3_aa: CASSPREGYTF
v_call: TRBV30; j_call: TRBJ1-2; cdr3_aa: CARDRGFGYTF
v_call: TRBV29-1; j_call: TRBJ1-4; cdr3_aa: CSVEDLGTGVEKLFF
v_call: TRBV9; j_call: TRBJ1-2; cdr3_aa: CASSPSRRGGYTF
v_call: TRBV5-1; j_call: TRBJ2-2; cdr3_aa: CASSLARQGAGELFF
v_call: TRBV6-2/TRBV6-3; j_call: TRBJ2-3; cdr3_aa: CASSARLEQYF
v_call: TRBV19; j_call: TRBJ2-3; cdr3_aa: CASSIFAQGLAGDTQYF
v_call: TRBV19; j_call: TRBJ1-1; cdr3_aa: CASSILYTAGKNTEAFF
v_call: TRBV5-1; j_call: TRBJ1-1; cdr3_aa: CASSLRQGGTEAFF
v_call: TRBV24-1; j_call: TRBJ2-2; cdr3_aa: CATSGWARGSLNTGELFF
v_call: TRBV12-3/TRBV12-4; j_call: TRBJ1-1; cdr3_aa: CASSFEEHTEAFF
v_call: TRBV10-3; j_call: TRBJ1-5; cdr3_aa: CAIRQGSGNQPQHF
v_call: TRBV9; j_call: TRBJ1-4; cdr3_aa: CASTRESGGEKLFF
v_call: TRBV6-6; j_call: TRBJ1-5; cdr3_aa: CASSYSAGNQPQHF
v_call: TRBV2; j_call: TRBJ1-2; cdr3_aa: CASSVQGVGASNYGYTF
v_call: TRBV18; j_call: TRBJ1-1; cdr3_aa: CASLFSGVNTEAFF
v_call: TRBV2; j_call: TRBJ1-6; cdr3_aa: CASSEALGTGPDHLHF
v_call: TRBV2; j_call: TRBJ1-5; cdr3_aa: CASAAEGNQPQHF
v_call: TRBV11-2; j_call: TRBJ2-3; cdr3_aa: CASSWLAGNTDTQYF
v_call: TRBV10-1; j_call: TRBJ2-3; cdr3_aa: CASSGYGGATDTQYF
v_call: TRBV19; j_call: TRBJ1-5; cdr3_aa: CASTRDRASNQPQHF
v_call: TRBV5-5; j_call: TRBJ1-1; cdr3_aa: CASRLISERNTEAFF
v_call: TRBV5-1; j_call: TRBJ1-2; cdr3_aa: CASSLEGVEGYTF
v_call: TRBV7-9; j_call: TRBJ2-3; cdr3_aa: CASTRGQSTDTQYF
v_call: TRBV19; j_call: TRBJ1-3; cdr3_aa: CASSIAGGNTIYF
v_call: TRBV5-4; j_call: TRBJ2-2; cdr3_aa: CASSGAGLATTGELFF
v_call: TRBV7-9; j_call: TRBJ2-4; cdr3_aa: CASSPHPTGVENIQYF
v_call: TRBV2; j_call: TRBJ1-3; cdr3_aa: CASGLDRNSGNTIYF
v_call: TRBV9; j_call: TRBJ2-2; cdr3_aa: CASSVVTQNTGELFF
v_call: TRBV19; j_call: TRBJ1-5; cdr3_aa: CASSLQGSDQPQHF
v_call: TRBV7-7; j_call: TRBJ2-2; cdr3_aa: CASSLNRGANTGELFF
v_call: TRBV4-3; j_call: TRBJ2-4; cdr3_aa: CASSQGAGDIQYF
v_call: TRBV5-1; j_call: TRBJ2-1; cdr3_aa: CASSATSYAYNEQFF
v_call: TRBV6-5; j_call: TRBJ1-6; cdr3_aa: CASSHIWENSPLHF
v_call: TRBV9; j_call: TRBJ2-5; cdr3_aa: CASSGSSGGEQETQYF
v_call: TRBV6-5; j_call: TRBJ2-1; cdr3_aa: CAIKAGSYNEQFF
v_call: TRBV9; j_call: TRBJ1-4; cdr3_aa: CASSVGQGVPNEKLFF
v_call: TRBV21-1; j_call: TRBJ2-7; cdr3_aa: CAKQVGHYEQYF
v_call: TRBV30; j_call: TRBJ1-5; cdr3_aa: CAWSSGRGQPQHF
v_call: TRBV7-2; j_call: TRBJ1-3; cdr3_aa: CASSRGWVGSGNTIYF
v_call: TRBV5-6; j_call: TRBJ2-7; cdr3_aa: CASSLVPGGTYEQYF
v_call: TRBV5-6; j_call: TRBJ2-3; cdr3_aa: CASSLRPSGGYYETDTQYF
v_call: TRBV20-1; j_call: TRBJ1-2; cdr3_aa: CSARPGDGYTF
v_call: TRBV6-5; j_call: TRBJ1-6; cdr3_aa: CASSYQGNNSPLHF
v_call: TRBV6-6; j_call: TRBJ2-1; cdr3_aa: CASSSGTGVYNEQFF
v_call: TRBV3-1/TRBV3-2; j_call: TRBJ2-1; cdr3_aa: CASSQDSLRSSYNEQFF
v_call: TRBV6-5; j_call: TRBJ2-7; cdr3_aa: CASSYSAGGTYEQYF
v_call: TRBV4-2; j_call: TRBJ2-5; cdr3_aa: CASTQRGGVGETQYF
v_call: TRBV6-5; j_call: TRBJ1-4; cdr3_aa: CASSYWRDNEKLFF
v_call: TRBV9; j_call: TRBJ1-2; cdr3_aa: CASSVERDRADYGYTF
v_call: TRBV11-2; j_call: TRBJ2-1; cdr3_aa: CASSPLRGTYNEQFF
v_call: TRBV5-8; j_call: TRBJ1-1; cdr3_aa: CASSFRGNTEAFF
v_call: TRBV6-5; j_call: TRBJ1-1; cdr3_aa: CASSQQVEGTEAFF